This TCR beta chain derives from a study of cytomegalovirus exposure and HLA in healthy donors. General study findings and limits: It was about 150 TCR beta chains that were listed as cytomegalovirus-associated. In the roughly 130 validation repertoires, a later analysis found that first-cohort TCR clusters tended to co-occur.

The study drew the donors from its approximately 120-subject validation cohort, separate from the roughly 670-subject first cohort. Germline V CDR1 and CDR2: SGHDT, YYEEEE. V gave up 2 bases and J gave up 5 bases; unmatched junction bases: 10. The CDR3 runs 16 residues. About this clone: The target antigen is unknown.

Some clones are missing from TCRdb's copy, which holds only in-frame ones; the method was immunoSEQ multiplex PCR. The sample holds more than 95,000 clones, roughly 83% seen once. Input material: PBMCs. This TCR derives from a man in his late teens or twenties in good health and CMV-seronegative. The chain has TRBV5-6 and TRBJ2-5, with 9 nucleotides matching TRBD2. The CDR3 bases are TGTGCCAGCAGCTTCCCTCTAGCGGGGCGGATGGAGACCCAGTACTTC. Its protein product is CASSFPLAGRMETQYF. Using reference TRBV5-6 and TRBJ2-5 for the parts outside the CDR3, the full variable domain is DAGVTQSPTHLIKTRGQQVTLRCSPKSGHDTVSWYQQALGQGPQFIFQYYEEEERQRGNFPDRFSGHQFPNYSSELNVNALLLGDSALYLCASSFPLAGRMETQYFGPGTRLLVL.